Listed below are T cell receptor beta chains from one sample, sequenced in a study of post-analysis software for immune sequencing data. MiXCR, applied by TCRdb to the PCR reads, yields one record per CDR3 protein. The data contain approximately 730,000 distinct CDR3 sequences, 30% of them singletons. Sequencing used blood. The receptors were gathered from a girl between 10 and 17 years old with multiple sclerosis. The CDR3 runs from the conserved cysteine through the conserved F or W. A D gene is named only where the DNA matches it firmly. Clone size is shown for a subset of rows, as once, few, many or a class of expanded clone.

-	TRBV18	TRBJ2-7	-	TGTGCCAGCTCACCGGGAGAATCGGACGTCTACAATGAGCAGTACTTC	CASSPGESDVYNEQYF
TRBD2	TRBV20-1	TRBJ2-5	-	TGCAGTGCCCGACCTGGGACTAGCCTACAAGAGACCCAGTACTTC	CSARPGTSLQETQYF
TRBD1	TRBV28	TRBJ1-1	-	TGTGCCAGCAGCCCCGGGACAGGGAGGAACACTGAAGCTTTCTTT	CASSPGTGRNTEAFF
TRBD2	TRBV7-2	TRBJ2-5	-	TGTGCCAGCAGCTTCAGGGGCCTAGCGGGGCCACAAGAGACCCAGTACTTC	CASSFRGLAGPQETQYF
TRBD2	TRBV9	TRBJ2-1	few	TGTGCCAGCAGCCCGGGACTAGCGGGATTGGGGGCCTCCTACAATGAGCAGTTCTTC	CASSPGLAGLGASYNEQFF
-	TRBV28	TRBJ1-2	few	TGTGCCAGCAGTTCATTGCGTCCAGCCCTCTATGGCTACACCTTC	CASSSLRPALYGYTF
-	TRBV7-9	TRBJ1-6	-	TGTGCCAGCAGCTCTGGCAGGAGCCCTTCACCCCTCCACTTT	CASSSGRSPSPLHF
TRBD1	TRBV7-9	TRBJ1-2	-	TGTGCCAGCAGCTCGGACAGGGGGCTGAGGGGCTACACCTTC	CASSSDRGLRGYTF
TRBD2	TRBV5-1	TRBJ2-3	-	TGCGCCAGCAGCTTAGCGGGGCAACTCACAGATACGCAGTATTTT	CASSLAGQLTDTQYF
TRBD1	TRBV3-1	TRBJ2-4	few	TGTGCCAGCAGCCAACAGGGGGTTGGCAAAAACATTCAGTACTTC	CASSQQGVGKNIQYF
-	TRBV5-1	TRBJ2-7	many	TGCGCCAGCAGCTTGCGTCTTGGAGTCTACGAGCAGTACTTC	CASSLRLGVYEQYF
TRBD1	TRBV15	TRBJ1-5	-	TGTGCCACCAGCAGAGGGTGGGGGACAGGTAGGAATCAGCCCCAGCATTTT	CATSRGWGTGRNQPQHF
-	TRBV7-2	TRBJ1-2	-	TGTGCCAGCAGCCCTTTAGCCCCGGTCAACTATGGCTACACCTTC	CASSPLAPVNYGYTF
TRBD2	TRBV4-1	TRBJ2-1	many	TGCGCCAGCAGCCAAGTCGTTACTAGCGGATCCTCCTACAATGAGCAGTTCTTC	CASSQVVTSGSSYNEQFF
-	TRBV28	TRBJ1-1	-	TGTGCCAGCAGTTTTTCTAGGGTGAACACTGAAGCTTTCTTT	CASSFSRVNTEAFF
-	TRBV5-1	TRBJ2-7	-	TGCGCCAGCAGCTCTAAGGAGTCCCAGTACTTC	CASSSKESQYF
TRBD2	TRBV5-1	TRBJ2-7	-	TGCGCCAGCAGCCGAAGACTAGCGGGAGAACCCTACGAGCAGTACTTC	CASSRRLAGEPYEQYF
-	TRBV20-1	TRBJ2-5	-	TGCAGTGCTCGGGACTTCCGGGGCCGGGAGACCCAGTACTTC	CSARDFRGRETQYF
TRBD1	TRBV29-1	TRBJ2-3	few	TGCAGCCGACAGGGGGATGCCGATACGCAGTATTTT	CSRQGDADTQYF
TRBD1	TRBV10-3	TRBJ1-5	-	TGTGCCATCAGTGAGCGGGACAGGGTTTGTCAGCCCCAGCATTTT	CAISERDRVCQPQHF
-	TRBV24-1	TRBJ2-1	-	TGTGCCACCAGTGATCGTGGGAGCTCCTACAATGAGCAGTTCTTC	CATSDRGSSYNEQFF
-	TRBV6-1	TRBJ2-7	-	TGTGCCCGCCGGCCTTCAATAGCCGGGGACGAGCAGTACTTC	CARRPSIAGDEQYF
TRBD2	TRBV27	TRBJ2-1	few	TGTGCCAGCCGGGGGGAGGGCGGTGAGCAGTTCTTC	CASRGEGGEQFF
-	TRBV19	TRBJ1-2	-	TGTGCCAGTAGTATAAGGACGGGATATGGCTACACCTTC	CASSIRTGYGYTF
-	TRBV6-5	TRBJ2-7	few	TGTGCCAGCAGTTACTCTGTCAGGGGCGCGGACTACGAGCAGTACTTC	CASSYSVRGADYEQYF
-	TRBV19	TRBJ2-3	-	TGTGCCAGTGGAGGGGCAGATACGCAGTATTTT	CASGGADTQYF
-	TRBV5-5	TRBJ2-3	-	TGTGCCAGCAGCTTCCTGTTTAGGAAAGGTCGGGACTCTTGGGATACGCAGTATTTT	CASSFLFRKGRDSWDTQYF